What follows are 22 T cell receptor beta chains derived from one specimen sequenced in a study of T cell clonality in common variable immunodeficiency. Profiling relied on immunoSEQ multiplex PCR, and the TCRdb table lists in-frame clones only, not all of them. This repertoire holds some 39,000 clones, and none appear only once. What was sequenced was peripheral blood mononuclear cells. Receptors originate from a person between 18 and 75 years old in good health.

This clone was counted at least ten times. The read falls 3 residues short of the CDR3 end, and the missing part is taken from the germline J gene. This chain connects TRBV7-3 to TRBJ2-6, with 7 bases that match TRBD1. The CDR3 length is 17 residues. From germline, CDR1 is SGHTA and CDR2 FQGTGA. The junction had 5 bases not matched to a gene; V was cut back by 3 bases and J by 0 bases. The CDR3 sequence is CASSLVGTASGANVLTF. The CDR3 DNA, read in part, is TGTGCCAGCAGCTTGGTGGGGACAGCCTCTGGGGCCAACGTC.

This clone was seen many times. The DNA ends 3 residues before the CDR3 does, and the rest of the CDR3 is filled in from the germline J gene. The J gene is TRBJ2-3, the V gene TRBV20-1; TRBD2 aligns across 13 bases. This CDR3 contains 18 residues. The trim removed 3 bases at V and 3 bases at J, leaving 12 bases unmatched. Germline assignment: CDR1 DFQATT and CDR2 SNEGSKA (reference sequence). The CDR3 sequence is CSASKLGGTSGATDTQYF. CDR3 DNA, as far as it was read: TGCAGTGCTAGTAAATTAGGGGGGACTAGCGGGGCAACAGATACG.

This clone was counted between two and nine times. The part of the CDR3 DNA that was read is TGCGCCAGCAGCCAGGGGGGACTAGCCTCGGAGACC. Translated: CASSQGGLASET. The entire CDR3 protein reads CASSQGGLASETQYF. The chain uses TRBV5-1 and TRBJ2-5, with 9 bases that match TRBD2. The read gets to within 3 residues of the CDR3 end, and the germline J gene fills in the rest. The CDR3 runs 15 residues. The trim removed 4 bases at V and 5 bases at J, leaving 9 bases unmatched. Germline-derived CDR1 and CDR2 are SGHRS and YFSETQ.

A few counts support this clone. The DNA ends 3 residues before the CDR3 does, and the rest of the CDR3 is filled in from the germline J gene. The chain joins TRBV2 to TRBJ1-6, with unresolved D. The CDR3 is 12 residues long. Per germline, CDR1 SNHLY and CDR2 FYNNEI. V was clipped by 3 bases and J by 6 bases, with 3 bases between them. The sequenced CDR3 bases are TGTGCCAGCAGTGATCTTAATTCACCC. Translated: CASSDLNSP. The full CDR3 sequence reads CASSDLNSPLHF.

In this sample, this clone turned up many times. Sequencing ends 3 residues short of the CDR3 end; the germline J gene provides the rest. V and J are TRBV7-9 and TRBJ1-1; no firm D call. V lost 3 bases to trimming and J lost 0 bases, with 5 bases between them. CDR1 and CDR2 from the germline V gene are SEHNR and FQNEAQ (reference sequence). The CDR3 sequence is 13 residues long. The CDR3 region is CASSFQVNTEAFF. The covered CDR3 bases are TGTGCCAGCAGCTTTCAGGTGAACACTGAA.

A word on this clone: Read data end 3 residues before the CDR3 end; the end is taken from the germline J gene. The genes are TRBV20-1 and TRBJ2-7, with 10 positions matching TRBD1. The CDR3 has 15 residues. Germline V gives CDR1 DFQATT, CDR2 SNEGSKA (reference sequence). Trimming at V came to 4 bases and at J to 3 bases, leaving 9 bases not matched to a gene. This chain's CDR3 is CSATTAGQGNYEQYF. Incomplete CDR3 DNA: TGCAGTGCTACGACGGCGGGACAGGGGAACTACGAG.

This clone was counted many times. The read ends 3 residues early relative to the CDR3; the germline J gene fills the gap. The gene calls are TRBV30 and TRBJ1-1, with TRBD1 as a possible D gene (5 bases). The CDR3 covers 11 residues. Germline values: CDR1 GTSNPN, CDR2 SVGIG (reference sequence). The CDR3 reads CAWNQEGRAFF. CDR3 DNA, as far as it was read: TGTGCCTGGAATCAGGAGGGGAGG. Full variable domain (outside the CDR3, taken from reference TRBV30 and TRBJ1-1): SQTIHQWPATLVQPVGSPLSLECTVEGTSNPNLYWYRQAAGRGLQLLFYSVGIGQISSEVPQNLSASRPQDRQFILSSKKLLLSDSGFYLCAWNQEGRAFFGQGTRLTVV.

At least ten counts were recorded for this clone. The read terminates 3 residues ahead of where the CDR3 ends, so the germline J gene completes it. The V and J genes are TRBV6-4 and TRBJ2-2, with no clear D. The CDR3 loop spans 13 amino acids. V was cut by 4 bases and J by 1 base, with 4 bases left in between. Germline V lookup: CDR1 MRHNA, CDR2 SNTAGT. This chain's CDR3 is CASSAGNTGELFF. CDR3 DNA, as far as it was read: TGTGCCAGCAGTGCAGGGAACACCGGGGAG.

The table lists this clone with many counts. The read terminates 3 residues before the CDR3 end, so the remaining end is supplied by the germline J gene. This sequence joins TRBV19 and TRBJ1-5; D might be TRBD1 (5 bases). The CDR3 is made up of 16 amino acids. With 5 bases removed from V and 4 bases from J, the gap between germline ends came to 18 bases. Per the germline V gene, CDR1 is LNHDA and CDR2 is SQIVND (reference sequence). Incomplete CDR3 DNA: TGTGCCAGTAGTCCCGGTCGGCCTAAGGGGAATCAGCCC. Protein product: CASSPGRPKGNQP. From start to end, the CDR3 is CASSPGRPKGNQPQHF.

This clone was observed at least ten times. The CDR3 here is CASSLDSGIYNEQFF. The CDR3 DNA, read in part, is TGCGCCAGCAGCTTAGATAGCGGGATTTACAATGAG. The gene calls are TRBV5-1 and TRBJ2-1; 8 nucleotides line up with TRBD2. The sequenced fragment ends 3 residues before the CDR3 boundary, so the rest is inferred from the germline J gene. Germline lookup yields CDR1 SGHRS and CDR2 YFSETQ. The junction had 5 bases not matched to a gene; V was cut back by 2 bases and J by 4 bases. The CDR3 loop spans 15 amino acids.

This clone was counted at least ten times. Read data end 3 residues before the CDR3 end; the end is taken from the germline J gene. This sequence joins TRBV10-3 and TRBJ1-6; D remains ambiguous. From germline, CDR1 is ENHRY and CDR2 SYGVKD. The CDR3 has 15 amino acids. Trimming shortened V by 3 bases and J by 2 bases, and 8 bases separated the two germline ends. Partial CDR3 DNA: TGTGCCATCAGTGACCAACGCGCCTATAATTCACCC. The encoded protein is CAISDQRAYNSP. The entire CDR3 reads CAISDQRAYNSPLHF.

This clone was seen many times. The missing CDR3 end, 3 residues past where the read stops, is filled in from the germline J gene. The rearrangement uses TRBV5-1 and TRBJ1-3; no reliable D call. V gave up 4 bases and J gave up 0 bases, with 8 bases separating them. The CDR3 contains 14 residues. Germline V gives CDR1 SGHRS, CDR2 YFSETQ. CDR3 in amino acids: CASSPTTSGNTIYF. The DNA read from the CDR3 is TGCGCCAGCAGCCCGACAACCTCTGGAAACACC.

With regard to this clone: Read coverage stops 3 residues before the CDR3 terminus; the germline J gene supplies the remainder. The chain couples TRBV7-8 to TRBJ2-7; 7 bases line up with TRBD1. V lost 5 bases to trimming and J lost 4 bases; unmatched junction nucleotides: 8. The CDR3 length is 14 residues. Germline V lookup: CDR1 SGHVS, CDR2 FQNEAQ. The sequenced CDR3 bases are TGTGCCAGCAGCCCGGCCGTGGACAGGTACGAG. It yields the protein CASSPAVDRYE. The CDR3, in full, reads CASSPAVDRYEQYF.

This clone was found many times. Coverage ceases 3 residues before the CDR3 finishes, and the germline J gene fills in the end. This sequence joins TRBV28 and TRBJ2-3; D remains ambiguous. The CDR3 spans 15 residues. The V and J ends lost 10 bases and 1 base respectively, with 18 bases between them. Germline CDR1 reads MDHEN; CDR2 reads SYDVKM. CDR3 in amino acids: CATWLVALRTDTQYF. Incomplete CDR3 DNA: TGTGCCACCTGGCTAGTCGCGCTACGCACAGATACG.

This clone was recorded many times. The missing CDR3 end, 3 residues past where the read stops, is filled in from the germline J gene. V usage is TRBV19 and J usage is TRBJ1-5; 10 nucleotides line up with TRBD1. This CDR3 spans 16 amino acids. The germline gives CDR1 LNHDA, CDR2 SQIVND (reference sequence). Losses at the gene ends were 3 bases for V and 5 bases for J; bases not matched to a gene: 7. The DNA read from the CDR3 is TGTGCCAGTAGTATGTATGTGACAGGGGGCGATCAGCCC. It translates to CASSMYVTGGDQP. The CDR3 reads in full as CASSMYVTGGDQPQHF.

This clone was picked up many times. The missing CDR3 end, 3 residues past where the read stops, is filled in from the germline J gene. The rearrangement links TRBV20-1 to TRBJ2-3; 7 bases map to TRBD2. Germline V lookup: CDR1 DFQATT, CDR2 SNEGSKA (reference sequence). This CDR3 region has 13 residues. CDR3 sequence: CSARGLAEETQYF. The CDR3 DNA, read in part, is TGCAGTGCTAGAGGGCTAGCGGAAGAGACG.

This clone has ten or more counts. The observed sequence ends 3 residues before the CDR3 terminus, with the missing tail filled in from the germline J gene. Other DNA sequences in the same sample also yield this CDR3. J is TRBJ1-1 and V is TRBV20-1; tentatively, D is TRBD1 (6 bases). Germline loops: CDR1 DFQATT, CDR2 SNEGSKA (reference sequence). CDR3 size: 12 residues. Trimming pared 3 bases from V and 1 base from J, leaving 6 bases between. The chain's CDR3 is CSARTGNTEAFF. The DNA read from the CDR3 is TGCAGTGCTAGGACAGGGAACACTGAA.

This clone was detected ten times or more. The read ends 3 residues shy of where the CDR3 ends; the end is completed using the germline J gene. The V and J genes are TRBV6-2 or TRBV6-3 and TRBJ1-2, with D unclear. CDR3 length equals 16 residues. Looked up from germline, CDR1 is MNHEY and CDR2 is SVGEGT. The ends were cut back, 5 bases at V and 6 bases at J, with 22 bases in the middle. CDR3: CASSIGPTLIRNGYTF. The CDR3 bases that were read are TGTGCCAGCAGTATTGGGCCTACCCTCATTCGCAATGGC.

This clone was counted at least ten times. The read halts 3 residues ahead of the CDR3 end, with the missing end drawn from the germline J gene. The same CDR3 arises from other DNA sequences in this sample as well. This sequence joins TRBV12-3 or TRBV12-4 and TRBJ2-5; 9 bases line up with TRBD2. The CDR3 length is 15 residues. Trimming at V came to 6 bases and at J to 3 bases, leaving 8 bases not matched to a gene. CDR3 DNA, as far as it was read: TGTGCCAGCAGCACAGCGGGAGGTCTTAAAGAGACC. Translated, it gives CASSTAGGLKET. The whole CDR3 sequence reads CASSTAGGLKETQYF.

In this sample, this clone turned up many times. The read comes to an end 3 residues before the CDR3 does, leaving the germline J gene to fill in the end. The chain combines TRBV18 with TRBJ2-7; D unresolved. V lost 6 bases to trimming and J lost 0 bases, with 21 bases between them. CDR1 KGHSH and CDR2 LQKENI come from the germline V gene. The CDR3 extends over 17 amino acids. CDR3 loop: CASSPSDGGRSSYEQYF. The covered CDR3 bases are TGTGCCAGCTCCCCAAGCGACGGCGGAAGGAGCTCCTACGAG.

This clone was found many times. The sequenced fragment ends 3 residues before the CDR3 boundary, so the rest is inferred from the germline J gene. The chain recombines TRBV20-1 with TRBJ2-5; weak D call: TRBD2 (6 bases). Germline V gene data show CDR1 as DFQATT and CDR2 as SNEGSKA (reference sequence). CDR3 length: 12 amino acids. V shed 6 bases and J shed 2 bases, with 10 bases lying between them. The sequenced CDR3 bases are TGCAGTGCCCCAGCGGGTCAAGAGACC. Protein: CSAPAGQET. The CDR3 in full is CSAPAGQETQYF.

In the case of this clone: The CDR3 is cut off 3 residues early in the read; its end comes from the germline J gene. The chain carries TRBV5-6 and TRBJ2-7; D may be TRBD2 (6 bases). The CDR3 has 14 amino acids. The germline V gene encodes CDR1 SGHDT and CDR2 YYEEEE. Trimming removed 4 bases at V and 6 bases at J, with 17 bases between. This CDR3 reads CASSVTGLLAEQYF. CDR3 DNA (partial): TGTGCCAGCAGCGTGACGGGACTGTTGGCCGAG.